This T cell receptor beta chain was sequenced in a study of blood T cell repertoires in COVID-19 (dated by TCRdb to about 2020). Broadly, across the study: Collaborator samples came from the United States, Italy and Spain and covered acute and convalescent phases of COVID-19. Sample metadata almost always included a de-identified subject ID, COVID-19 status, age in years and sex. The material from the prospective study consisted of cDNA or gDNA derived from T cells, B-cell-depleted T cells, or PBMCs. Where available, HLA class I and class II types were obtained from metadata supplied by the sample provider rather than from assay-based typing. The samples were drawn from the first 160 participants of the ongoing ImmuneRACE study and from under 1,500 subjects provided by 6 global collaborators. A freely available public database, intended as a resource for researchers studying the immune response to SARS-CoV-2, is where the repertoires were released. The dataset comprised deeply sampled blood TCRbeta repertoires from subjects exposed to, actively infected with, or recovered from COVID-19. What the study reported, not specific to this receptor: The quantity of clinical and demographic metadata differed by source and by participant and was supplied without curation.

The germline V gene gives CDR1 as SGDLS and CDR2 as YYNGEE. V is pruned by 4 bases and J by 2 bases, leaving 8 bases of the junction without a gene match. The CDR3 has 15 amino acids, counting the end cysteine and phenylalanine. Solely the CDR3 DNA is kept, with 45 bases framed from the first base. One collaborating source in Seattle enrolled patients during active infection and followed them longitudinally through the course of disease. Whole blood was collected in K2EDTA tubes by collaborating institutions according to the institutions' own protocols. For TCRbeta analysis, collaborators shipped samples as frozen whole blood, isolated PBMCs, or DNA extracted from either of those sample types. Comment on this clone: What antigen it recognizes has not been identified. Base quality data are lacking; no much larger clone is found one base away.

TCRbeta CDR3 regions were amplified from genomic DNA using the immunoSEQ Assay, a bias-controlled multiplex PCR. The paper's processing steps were these. The number of nucleated cells in each sample was estimated by amplification of reference gene primers within the assay. Sequence reads were collapsed and filtered to measure the absolute abundance of every unique TCRbeta CDR3 rearrangement. Productive Simpson clonality was computed per sample as the square root of Simpson's diversity index over productive rearrangements. Drawn from immuneACCESS, this table holds only the in-frame rearrangements with V and J called that TCRdb kept. Clones are partly lost; checked studies trace under half to an unresolved V gene and leave the rest unexplained. Clonal size and the V and J genes are those of that table, whereas D and trimming came from the DNA. The sample has about 300,000 clones on record, approximately 84% of them singletons. The ten largest clones represent roughly 1.5% of the sample.

The receptor was derived from a human donor with COVID-19, enrolled during active disease. The donor label of this sample is uncertain. The sample comprised peripheral blood. The V gene is TRBV9 and the J gene is TRBJ2-7; 8 central bases correspond to TRBD1. The CDR3 in this case is CASSPLGQGPYEQYF. Here is the DNA: TGTGCCAGCAGCCCCCTTGGACAGGGTCCCTACGAGCAGTACTTC.